In its sample, the clone carrying this T cell receptor beta chain was seen a few times. Its specificity is unknown. These data belong to a study of molecular identifiers for immune sequencing clone quantification. Overall study: For replicates, RNA isolated from roughly 20,000 or 100,000 naive CD8 cells was divided into five portions, of which four were sequenced.

Study-wide results and caveats: Spiked Jurkat TCR RNA equal to one cell could reportedly be picked out among 940,000 or so naive cells. Under 1% of molecules in naive cells, but over 97% of effector molecules, belonged to clones above 20 RNA copies. Underestimation of highly expanded clone sizes could arise where identical TCR molecules share a barcode.

The J segment lost 4 bases and the V segment lost 5 bases, leaving 13 bases of the junction unmatched. Per the germline V gene, CDR1 is SGHAT and CDR2 is FQNNGV. The CDR3 consists of 17 residues. Using its own MiXCR run on the PCR reads, TCRdb lists one record per CDR3 protein. Of over 85,000 distinct CDR3 sequences in the sample, 30% to 35% are singletons; the top ten hold approximately 9.8%. Sequencing was performed on naive CD8+ T cells from blood, with Jurkat cell RNA spiked in. As to subset: FACS-sorted CD8+CD4-CCR7+CD45RA+ naive T cells. This clonotype originated in a human donor in good health. Some libraries in this study had Jurkat cell RNA spiked in. This chain joins TRBV11-2 and TRBJ2-1; 8 nucleotides agree with TRBD2. The chain's CDR3 is CASSPGGASGFYNEQFF. CDR3 bases: TGTGCCAGCAGCCCCGGGGGGGCTAGCGGGTTTTACAATGAGCAGTTCTTC. The variable domain in full, completed from reference TRBV11-2 and TRBJ2-1, reads EAGVAQSPRYKIIEKRQSVAFWCNPISGHATLYWYQQILGQGPKLLIQFQNNGVVDDSQLPKDRFSAERLKGVDSTLKIQPAKLEDSAVYLCASSPGGASGFYNEQFFGPGTRLTVL.